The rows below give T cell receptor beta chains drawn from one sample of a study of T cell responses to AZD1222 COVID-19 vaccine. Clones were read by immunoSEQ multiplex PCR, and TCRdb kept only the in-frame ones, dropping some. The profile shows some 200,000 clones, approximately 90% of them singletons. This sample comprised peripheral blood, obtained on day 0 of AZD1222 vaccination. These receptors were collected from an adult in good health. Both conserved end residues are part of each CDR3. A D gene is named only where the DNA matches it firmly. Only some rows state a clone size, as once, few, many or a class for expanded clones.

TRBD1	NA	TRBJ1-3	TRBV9	TGTGCCAGCAGCTCAAGCCCACAGGGGTTACCTGGAAACACCATATATTTT	CASSSSPQGLPGNTIYF
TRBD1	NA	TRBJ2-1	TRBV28	TGTGCCAGCAGTTCCCAAGGACAGGGCTACAATGAGCAGTTCTTC	CASSSQGQGYNEQFF
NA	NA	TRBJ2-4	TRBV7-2	TGTGCCAGCAGCTTAGAGGTGGGGGGACCCAAAAACATTCAGTACTTC	CASSLEVGGPKNIQYF
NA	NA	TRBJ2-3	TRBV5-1	TGCGCCAGCAGCTTGGTTAGCTCGAGCACAGATACGCAGTATTTT	CASSLVSSSTDTQYF
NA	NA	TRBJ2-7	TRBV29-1	TGCAGCGTTGAATCTTCTAGCGTCGACGAGCAGTACTTC	CSVESSSVDEQYF
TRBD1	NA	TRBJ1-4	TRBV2	TGTGCCAGCATGGGACAGGCTCTGTTATCTACTAATGAAAAACTGTTTTTT	CASMGQALLSTNEKLFF
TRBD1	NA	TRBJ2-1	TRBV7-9	TGTGCCAGCAGCTTATGGGCCCAGGGGGCGGGTAGGAGTGAGCAGTTCTTC	CASSLWAQGAGRSEQFF
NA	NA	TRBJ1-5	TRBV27	TGTGCCAGCAGTTTTTATAGCAATCAGCCCCAGCATTTT	CASSFYSNQPQHF
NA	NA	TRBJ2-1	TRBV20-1	TGCAGTGCTAGTCGGGGGGCAGTTTACAATGAGCAGTTCTTC	CSASRGAVYNEQFF
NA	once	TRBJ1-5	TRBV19	TGTGCTTCTGCGGTCCGTACAGGGCGTAATCAGCCCCAGCATTTT	CASAVRTGRNQPQHF
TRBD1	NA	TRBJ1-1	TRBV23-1	TGCGCCAGCAGTCAATCACGTACAGGGGGTTTGGCTTTCTTT	CASSQSRTGGLAFF
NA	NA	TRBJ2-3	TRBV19	TGTGCCAGTAGTAGCGTGAGCACAGATACGCAGTATTTT	CASSSVSTDTQYF
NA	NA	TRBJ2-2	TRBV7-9	TGTGCCAGCAGCTTAGCGGGGACGTGGACCGGGGAGCTGTTTTTT	CASSLAGTWTGELFF
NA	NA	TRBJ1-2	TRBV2	TGTGCCAGCAGCCGCGACAGGACTAACTATGGCTACACCTTC	CASSRDRTNYGYTF
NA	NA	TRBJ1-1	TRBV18	TGTGCCAGCTCACCCTACAGTACAATGAACACTGAAGCTTTCTTT	CASSPYSTMNTEAFF
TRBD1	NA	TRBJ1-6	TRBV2	TGTGCCAGCGCCTACTTCGACAGGGGGCCTTCACCCCTCCACTTT	CASAYFDRGPSPLHF
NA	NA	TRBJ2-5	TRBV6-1	TGTGCCAGCAGTGAAGCGTCGGCAGGGTGGGAGACCCAGTACTTC	CASSEASAGWETQYF
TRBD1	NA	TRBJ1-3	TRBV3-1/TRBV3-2	TGTGCCAGCAGCCCGGACAGGGGTAACACCATATATTTT	CASSPDRGNTIYF
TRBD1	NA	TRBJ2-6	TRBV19	TGTGCCACAACTCGGGACAGGGGCTCTGGGGCCAACGTCCTGACTTTC	CATTRDRGSGANVLTF
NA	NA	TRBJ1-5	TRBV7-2	TGTGCCAGCAGCAGAGGGGGTCGAGGCAATCAGCCCCAGCATTTT	CASSRGGRGNQPQHF
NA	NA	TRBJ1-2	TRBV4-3	TGCGCCAGCAGCCAAGATAGGAGACAGGACTATGGCTACACCTTC	CASSQDRRQDYGYTF
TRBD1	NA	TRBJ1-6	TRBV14	TGTGCCAGCAGCCAGAGGACAGGGGTGGGTTCCTATAATTCACCCCTCCACTTT	CASSQRTGVGSYNSPLHF
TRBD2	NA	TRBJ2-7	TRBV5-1	TGCGCCAGCAGCATAGCGGGAACCCACGAGCAGTACTTC	CASSIAGTHEQYF
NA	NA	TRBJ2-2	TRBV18	TGTGCCAGCTCACCGCTACAGGGCAACTTCAACACCGGGGAGCTGTTTTTT	CASSPLQGNFNTGELFF
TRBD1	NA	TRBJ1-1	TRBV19	TGTGCCAGTAGCGTTCAGGGACAGGGGATATGGGGCACTGAAGCTTTCTTT	CASSVQGQGIWGTEAFF
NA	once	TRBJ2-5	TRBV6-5	TGTGCCAGCAGTAAGGAACTAGATGCCTTGCAGACCCAGTACTTC	CASSKELDALQTQYF
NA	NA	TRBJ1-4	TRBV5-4	TGTGCCAGCAGCTTGTATGCAACTAATGAAAAACTGTTTTTT	CASSLYATNEKLFF